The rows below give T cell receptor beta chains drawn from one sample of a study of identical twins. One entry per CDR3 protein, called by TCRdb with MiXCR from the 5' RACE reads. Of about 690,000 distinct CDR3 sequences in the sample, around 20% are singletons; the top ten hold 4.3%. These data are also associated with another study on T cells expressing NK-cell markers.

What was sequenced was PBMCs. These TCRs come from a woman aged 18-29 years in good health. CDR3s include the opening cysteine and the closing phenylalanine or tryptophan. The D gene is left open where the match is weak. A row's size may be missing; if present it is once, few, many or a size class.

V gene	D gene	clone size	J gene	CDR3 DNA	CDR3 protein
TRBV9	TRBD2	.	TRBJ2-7	TGTGCCAGCAGCGCCACGACTAGCGGCTACGAGCAGTACTTC	CASSATTSGYEQYF
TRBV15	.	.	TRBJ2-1	TGTGCCACCAGCCTGAGAGTGATACAAAATGAGCAGTTCTTC	CATSLRVIQNEQFF
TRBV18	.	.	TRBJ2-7	TGTGCCAGCTCACCAGGACTTGAGAACTACGAGCAGTACTTC	CASSPGLENYEQYF
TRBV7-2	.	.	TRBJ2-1	TGTGCCAGCAGCTACCGTGGGGGCTACAATGAGCAGTTCTTC	CASSYRGGYNEQFF
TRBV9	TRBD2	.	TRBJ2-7	TGTGCCAGCAGCGTTAGCGGGGGGGCTAACTACGAGCAGTACTTC	CASSVSGGANYEQYF
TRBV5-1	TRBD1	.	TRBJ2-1	TGCGCCAGCAGCCGCAGACAGGGATACAATGAGCAGTTCTTC	CASSRRQGYNEQFF
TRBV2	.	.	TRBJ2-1	TGTGCCAGCACTCCACCCACGAGGGCCGGGGTAAATGAGCAGTTCTTC	CASTPPTRAGVNEQFF
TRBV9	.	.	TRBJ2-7	TGTGCCAGCAATCCTCGGGGGGACAGGTACGAGCAGTACTTC	CASNPRGDRYEQYF
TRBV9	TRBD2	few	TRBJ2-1	TGTGCCAGCAGGAAAGATACCGGGACTAACAATGAGCAGTTCTTC	CASRKDTGTNNEQFF
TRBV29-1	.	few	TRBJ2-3	TGCAGCGTTGAAGATCGTGGAGTTTCCACAGATACGCAGTATTTT	CSVEDRGVSTDTQYF
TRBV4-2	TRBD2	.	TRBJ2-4	TGTGCCAGCAGCCCGGGGGGGGAAGCCAAAAACATTCAGTACTTC	CASSPGGEAKNIQYF
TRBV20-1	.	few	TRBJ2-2	TGCAGTGCTAGAAGGGCATCGGGGACCGGGGAGCTGTTTTTT	CSARRASGTGELFF
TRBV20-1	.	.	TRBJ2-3	TGCAGTGCTAGTGCCGGGGGCGGGACAGATACGCAGTATTTT	CSASAGGGTDTQYF
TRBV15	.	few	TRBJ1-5	TGTGCCACCAGCAGAGATTCGGGGTCGGATCAGCCCCAGCATTTT	CATSRDSGSDQPQHF
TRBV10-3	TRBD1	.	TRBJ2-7	TGTGCCATCAGTGAGTCTAGGACAGGGTTGCTCCGGGTCTACGAGCAGTACTTC	CAISESRTGLLRVYEQYF
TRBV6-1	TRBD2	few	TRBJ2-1	TGTGCCAGCAGTGTTAGCGGGGGTCGTTACAATGAGCAGTTCTTC	CASSVSGGRYNEQFF
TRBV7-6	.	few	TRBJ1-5	TGTGCCAGCAGCCAATATCCCGGACTAAGCAATCAGCCCCAGCATTTT	CASSQYPGLSNQPQHF
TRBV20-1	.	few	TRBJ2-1	TGCAGTGCTAGAGATCCCCCTCGCCTGTTCTTC	CSARDPPRLFF
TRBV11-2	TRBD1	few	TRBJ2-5	TGTGCCAGCAGCGGGGACAGCAAAGAGACCCAGTACTTC	CASSGDSKETQYF
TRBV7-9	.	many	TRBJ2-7	TGTGCCAGCAGCTCGACCTACGAGCAGTACTTC	CASSSTYEQYF
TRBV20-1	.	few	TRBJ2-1	TGCAGTGCCCCCCCCCCGGGTAGCGCGGGGAATGAGCAGTTCTTC	CSAPPPGSAGNEQFF
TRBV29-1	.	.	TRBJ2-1	TGCAGCGTACACCTAGGAGGGGGCAACTACAATGAGCAGTTCTTC	CSVHLGGGNYNEQFF
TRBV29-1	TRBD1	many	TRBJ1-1	TGCAGCGCCGCCAACAGGGGATCTGAAGCTTTCTTT	CSAANRGSEAFF
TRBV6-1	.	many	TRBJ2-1	TGTGCCATCCCCTGGCCCAGCTCCTACAATGAGCAGTTCTTC	CAIPWPSSYNEQFF
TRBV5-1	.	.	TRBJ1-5	TGCGCCAGCAGCCTGATGGGGGCGGATCAGCCCCAGCATTTT	CASSLMGADQPQHF
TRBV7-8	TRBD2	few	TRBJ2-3	TGTGCCAGCAGCTTAGCCGGGGGGGCCAACACAGATACGCAGTATTTT	CASSLAGGANTDTQYF
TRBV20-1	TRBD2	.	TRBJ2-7	TGCAGTGCTAGTCCCAGCGGGAGCCACGAGCAGTACTTC	CSASPSGSHEQYF
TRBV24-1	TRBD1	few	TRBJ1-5	TGTGCCACCAGTGACTCCGGACAGGCAGATCAGCCCCAGCATTTT	CATSDSGQADQPQHF
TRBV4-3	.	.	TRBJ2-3	TGCGCCAGCAGCCCTTACCCAGATACGCAGTATTTT	CASSPYPDTQYF